The next 25 T cell receptor beta chains were all read from a single sample in a study of T-cell memory formation after mild COVID-19. TCRdb ran MiXCR on the 5' RACE reads and lists one entry per CDR3 protein. The table shows about 290,000 distinct CDR3 sequences, with approximately 19% occurring only once. Material for sequencing was PBMCs or a T cell subset sorted from them (not recorded which). All receptors derive from a man between 18 and 29 years old who had mild COVID-19 (a few samples of this study predate the infection). Cell type and time point are not known.

This clonotype was recorded at least ten times. The J gene is TRBJ2-2, the V gene TRBV4-1; the match to TRBD2 covers 8 bases. The V and J ends lost 1 base and 4 bases, in that order; junction bases with no gene match: 2. Germline-derived CDR1 and CDR2 are MGHRA and YSYEKL. The CDR3 is made up of 15 amino acids. CDR3 in amino acids: CASSQAGGRTGELFF. The CDR3 nucleotides are TGCGCCAGCAGCCAAGCGGGGGGGCGCACCGGGGAGCTGTTTTTT.

This clonotype came up a few times. The chain employs TRBV20-1 and TRBJ2-5; 8 bases map to TRBD1. The germline V gene has CDR1 DFQATT and CDR2 SNEGSKA (reference sequence). The trim removed 2 bases at V and 5 bases at J, leaving 4 bases unmatched. CDR3 length: 13 residues. CDR3 in amino acids: CSARLTGVETQYF. In DNA form, the CDR3 reads TGCAGTGCTAGACTGACAGGGGTGGAGACCCAGTACTTC.

This clonotype was observed a handful of times. This sequence joins TRBV14 and TRBJ2-1, with TRBD1 matching over 8 bases. Germline CDR1 is SGHDN and CDR2 is FVKESK. The ends lost 1 base at V and 5 bases at J; junction bases unmatched: 4. The CDR3 length is 15 residues. The CDR3 sequence: CASSQVGTGDNEQFF. The CDR3 nucleotides read TGTGCCAGCAGCCAAGTCGGGACAGGTGACAATGAGCAGTTCTTC.

The chain uses TRBV7-8 and TRBJ2-1; 7 bases agree with TRBD1. With V trimmed by 2 bases and J by 9 bases, 4 bases remained unmatched. The V gene's germline CDR1 is SGHVS and CDR2 FQNEAQ. The CDR3 spans 13 residues. CDR3 DNA: TGTGCCAGCAGCTTAACAGGGGACACTGAGCAGTTCTTC. As protein: CASSLTGDTEQFF.

This rearrangement joins TRBV24-1 to TRBJ1-2; perhaps TRBD1 as D (5 bases). The germline gives CDR1 KGHDR, CDR2 SFDVKD. V lost 3 bases and J 6 bases, leaving 16 bases between the germline ends. The CDR3 has 15 amino acids. CDR3 nucleotides: TGTGCCACCAGTGATGGAAACCGGGACGGTGATGGCTACACCTTC. Its protein is CATSDGNRDGDGYTF.

The CDR3 reads CASSVGGQTEAFF. The CDR3 nucleotides read TGTGCCAGCAGCGTAGGGGGTCAGACTGAAGCTTTCTTT. V usage is TRBV9 and J usage is TRBJ1-1, with unresolved D. V lost 0 bases, J lost 5 bases, and 8 bases lay in between. Germline V gene data show CDR1 as SGDLS and CDR2 as YYNGEE. The CDR3 spans 13 residues.

This clonotype was picked up a small number of times. The chain uses TRBV12-5 and TRBJ1-1; TRBD1 agrees at 7 bases. Trimming cost V 4 bases and J 11 bases; bases outside gene matches: 10. The CDR3 spans 13 residues. The V gene's germline CDR1 is LGHNT and CDR2 FRNRAP. The CDR3 spells CASGSGTARRAFF. DNA of the CDR3: TGTGCTAGTGGTTCTGGGACAGCCCGGCGGGCTTTCTTT. Full variable domain (outside the CDR3, taken from reference TRBV12-5 and TRBJ1-1): DARVTQTPRHKVTEMGQEVTMRCQPILGHNTVFWYRQTMMQGLELLAYFRNRAPLDDSGMPKDRFSAEMPDATLATLKIQPSEPRDSAVYFCASGSGTARRAFFGQGTRLTVV.

V gene TRBV6-1 combines with J gene TRBJ1-3; maybe TRBD1 (6 bases). The V gene's germline CDR1 is MNHNS and CDR2 SASEGT. The CDR3 loop spans 17 amino acids. Trimming pared 3 bases from V and 0 bases from J, leaving 15 bases between. CDR3 region: CASSEGLTGYSGNTIYF. As DNA, the CDR3 is TGTGCCAGCAGTGAGGGTTTGACAGGTTACTCTGGAAACACCATATATTTT.

This chain uses TRBV7-6 with TRBJ2-7; 7 nucleotides match TRBD1. Germline CDR1 and CDR2: SGHVS and FNYEAQ. V shed 5 bases, J shed 3 bases, and the junction held 7 bases outside the gene matches. The CDR3 is 14 residues long. CDR3 region: CASSASTGFYEQYF. CDR3 DNA sequence: TGTGCCAGCAGCGCCTCGACAGGGTTCTACGAGCAGTACTTC.

This clonotype was seen many times. The chain has TRBV7-9 and TRBJ2-3; the D is unclear. Germline CDR1 and CDR2: SEHNR and FQNEAQ (reference sequence). Trimming cost V 5 bases and J 4 bases, with 10 bases left between them. The CDR3 is 13 residues long. The CDR3 region is CASSPRAADTQYF. CDR3 in DNA: TGTGCCAGCAGCCCCCGGGCGGCAGATACGCAGTATTTT.

This clonotype has a handful of counts. The chain carries TRBV7-2 and TRBJ2-2; 7 positions agree with TRBD2. The V gene end was trimmed by 1 base and the J gene end by 7 bases; junction bases not matched to a gene: 6. This CDR3 spans 15 amino acids. Germline values: CDR1 SGHTA, CDR2 FQGNSA. CDR3 sequence (DNA): TGTGCCAGCAGCTTAGGCAGACTAGCCGGCGGGGAGCTGTTTTTT. Its protein product is CASSLGRLAGGELFF.

The chain carries TRBV7-8 and TRBJ2-7; a weak D match, TRBD2 (5 bases). This CDR3 is built from 14 residues. Looked up from germline, CDR1 is SGHVS and CDR2 is FQNEAQ. With 0 bases removed from V and 7 bases from J, the gap between germline ends came to 13 bases. The CDR3 coding sequence is TGTGCCAGCAGCTTAGCGGCCCTAGCAAGGGAGCAGTACGTC. Protein product: CASSLAALAREQYV.

This clonotype was picked up one time. The rearrangement uses TRBV6-2 or TRBV6-3 and TRBJ2-7; the D gene could be TRBD1 or TRBD2 (6 bases each). V was cut by 2 bases and J by 3 bases, with 8 bases left in between. The CDR3 runs 13 residues. Germline loops: CDR1 MNHEY, CDR2 SVGEGT. The CDR3: CASSYAGHYEQYF. In DNA form, the CDR3 reads TGTGCCAGCAGTTACGCGGGACACTACGAGCAGTACTTC.

V and J are TRBV5-1 and TRBJ2-7; D is unclear. The CDR3 consists of 13 residues. CDR1 and CDR2 from the germline V gene are SGHRS and YFSETQ. V was cut by 0 bases and J by 9 bases, with 13 bases left in between. The CDR3 spells CASSLETVSVQYF. CDR3 nucleotides: TGCGCCAGCAGCTTGGAAACGGTGTCGGTGCAGTACTTC.

The V gene is TRBV7-2, the J gene TRBJ2-5; the D gene is possibly TRBD2 (6 bases). Germline assignment: CDR1 SGHTA and CDR2 FQGNSA. The CDR3 runs 17 residues. Trimming cost V 4 bases and J 1 base, with 19 bases left between them. The CDR3 DNA sequence: TGTGCCAGCAGCTCAGTCCGTCTCGGGGGAGGCCAAGAGACCCAGTACTTC. Translation gives CASSSVRLGGGQETQYF. Supplemented by reference TRBV7-2 and TRBJ2-5, the full variable domain reads GAGVSQSPSNKVTEKGKDVELRCDPISGHTALYWYRQSLGQGLEFLIYFQGNSAPDKSGLPSDRFSAERTGGSVSTLTIQRTQQEDSAVYLCASSSVRLGGGQETQYFGPGTRLLVL.

This clonotype showed up just a few times. This chain joins TRBV25-1 and TRBJ2-7, with 8 positions matching TRBD1. CDR3 size: 17 residues. The ends lost 0 bases at V and 0 bases at J; junction bases unmatched: 7. CDR1 is MGHDK, CDR2 SYGVNS, per germline. The CDR3 DNA sequence: TGTGCCAGCAGTGAATACAGGGGACAGGAGTACTCCTACGAGCAGTACTTC. It is translated as CASSEYRGQEYSYEQYF.

This chain uses TRBV5-1 with TRBJ1-2; D is undetermined. The CDR3 has 14 residues. Trimming took off 0 bases at V and 6 bases at J, with 12 bases between the two ends. The germline CDR1 and CDR2 sequences are SGHRS and YFSETQ. The CDR3 region is CASSLDGEIDGYTF. CDR3 nucleotide sequence: TGCGCCAGCAGCTTGGACGGGGAAATAGATGGCTACACCTTC.

The table lists this clonotype with a few counts. The CDR3 loop is CAIRRGLLSSYNEQFF. The DNA for the CDR3 is TGTGCCATCAGACGGGGACTCCTGAGCTCCTACAATGAGCAGTTCTTC. This chain links TRBV10-3 with TRBJ2-1; weak D call: TRBD2 (6 bases). V lost 6 bases and J lost 0, with 15 bases in between. The CDR3 length is 16 residues. From germline, CDR1 is ENHRY and CDR2 SYGVKD.

The chain recombines TRBV6-2 or TRBV6-3 with TRBJ2-3; possible D gene TRBD2, 7 bases. Trimming took 7 bases from V and 6 from J, leaving 14 bases between them. The germline gives CDR1 MNHEY, CDR2 SVGEGT. The CDR3 is 13 amino acids. The CDR3 spells CASKRGARDTQYF. The CDR3 DNA follows: TGTGCCAGCAAACGGGGGGCGCGTGATACGCAGTATTTT.

This chain connects TRBV4-1 to TRBJ2-2, with 9 bases lining up with TRBD2. This CDR3 has 17 residues. CDR1 and CDR2 from the germline V gene are MGHRA and YSYEKL. The V gene end was trimmed by 1 base and the J gene end by 6 bases; junction bases not matched to a gene: 9. The CDR3: CASSQVRKRGVSGELFF. DNA of the CDR3: TGCGCCAGCAGCCAAGTGAGGAAGCGGGGGGTATCCGGGGAGCTGTTTTTT.

This clonotype was found a few times. This chain connects TRBV14 to TRBJ2-1; possibly TRBD2 for D (6 bases). Looked up from germline, CDR1 is SGHDN and CDR2 is FVKESK. The CDR3 loop spans 14 amino acids. V was trimmed by 0 bases and J by 10 bases, leaving 13 bases between them. DNA for the CDR3: TGTGCCAGCAGCCAAGAAGGGACTTTCAGGGAGCAGTTCTTC. It translates to CASSQEGTFREQFF.

Only a few counts were recorded for this clonotype. The gene calls are TRBV10-2 and TRBJ2-5; D assignment may be TRBD1 or TRBD2 (5 bases each). Looked up from germline, CDR1 is WSHSY and CDR2 is SAAADI. V was shortened by 0 bases and J by 3 bases, with 14 bases between the two germline ends. This CDR3 is 16 amino acids long. The CDR3 region is CASSESIWGKKETQYF. The CDR3 bases are TGCGCCAGCAGTGAGTCGATCTGGGGGAAGAAAGAGACCCAGTACTTC.

The V call is TRBV2, the J call TRBJ2-3, with D perhaps matching TRBD1 (6 bases). Germline CDR1 and CDR2: SNHLY and FYNNEI. The CDR3 is 13 residues long. Trimming took 8 bases from V and 6 from J, leaving 15 bases between them. The CDR3 coding sequence is TGTGCCAGCCAGGACAGCAGTACGGATACGCAGTATTTT. Encoded protein: CASQDSSTDTQYF.

This clonotype was seen only a few times. In DNA, the CDR3 is TGTGCCAGCAGCTACAGGACTGAAGGGACCGGGGAGCTGTTTTTT. Translated, it gives CASSYRTEGTGELFF. The V call is TRBV5-6, the J call TRBJ2-2; D assignment may be TRBD1 or TRBD2 (5 bases each). V lost 3 bases and J lost 5, with 14 bases in between. The CDR3 has 15 residues. Per germline, CDR1 SGHDT and CDR2 YYEEEE.

The chain employs TRBV5-1 and TRBJ2-7, with a possible D match to TRBD1 (6 bases). Germline CDR1 reads SGHRS; CDR2 reads YFSETQ. V was clipped by 0 bases and J by 5 bases, with 9 bases between them. This CDR3 is built from 13 residues. CDR3 nucleotides: TGCGCCAGCAGCTTGGGGTACAGGGACGAGCAGTACGTC. Translation: CASSLGYRDEQYV.